The sequence of this T cell receptor beta chain was determined in a study of blood T cell repertoires in COVID-19 (dated by TCRdb to the early 2020s). With regard to the full study: Samples from collaborators originated in the United States, Italy and Spain and spanned both the acute and convalescent phases of COVID-19. The material from the prospective study consisted of cDNA or gDNA derived from T cells, B-cell-depleted T cells, or PBMCs. Deeply sampled blood TCRbeta repertoires from subjects exposed to, actively infected with, or recovered from COVID-19 were included in the dataset. The repertoires were made available in a free public database intended to serve as a resource for research on the immune response to SARS-CoV-2. The samples were drawn from the first 160 participants of the ongoing ImmuneRACE study and from over a thousand subjects provided by 6 global collaborators. Sample metadata almost always included a de-identified subject ID, COVID-19 status, age in years and sex. HLA class I and class II types, where available, came from metadata supplied by the sample provider rather than from assay-based typing.

V is shortened by 1 base, J by 3 bases, and the region joining them spans 9 bases. The CDR3, from cysteine to phenylalanine, totals 14 residues. Here the CDR3 DNA is all that survives: 42 bases in frame from base 1. From a lookup of the germline V gene, CDR1 and CDR2 are SQVTM and ANQGSEA. TCRbeta CDR3 regions were amplified from genomic DNA using the immunoSEQ Assay, a bias-controlled multiplex PCR. On the authors' methods: The number of nucleated cells in each sample was estimated from the amplification of reference gene primers within the assay. Sequence reads were collapsed and filtered to measure the absolute abundance of every unique TCRbeta CDR3 rearrangement. For each sample, productive Simpson clonality was calculated as the square root of Simpson's diversity index over productive rearrangements. This immuneACCESS table, as held by TCRdb, lists in-frame sequences with V and J called but not all clones. Of the missing ones, under half trace to an unresolved V gene in checked studies; the others have no known cause. V and J calls and clone size are copied from that table; D and trimming were computed from the DNA. The table for this sample lists roughly 370,000 clones; about 86% of them were counted only once. The ten largest clones add up to about 10% of the sample.

As concerns this clone: It lacks a known antigen. Per-base qualities were not stored, and no clone one base away is much larger.

Enrolling through a virtual design, the prospective study's participants ranged in age from roughly 18 to 95 years and lived across approximately 25 United States geographic areas. To assign participants to cohorts, the prospective study relied on clinical history that participants themselves reported in a screening survey and a study questionnaire. ImmuneRACE Cohort 3 recovered participants were defined by two consecutive negative NP/OP PCR tests, healthcare professional clearance, or symptom resolution. Mobile phlebotomists in the prospective study collected whole blood, serum and a nasopharyngeal or oropharyngeal swab from every participant. Additional blood draws and questionnaires over an approximately 2-month period could optionally be provided by prospective study participants. Blood samples from the prospective study were shipped frozen or at room temperature prior to DNA extraction. Results and caveats for the whole study, not just this receptor: Clinical and demographic metadata were provided uncurated, with the amount varying by source and participant.

The sequenced sample was PBMCs or T cells enriched from blood (not recorded which). The source of this sequence is a woman aged 45-59 years who had recovered from COVID-19. The chain is made from TRBV29-1 and TRBJ2-2, with the D gene too uncertain to name. The DNA sequence follows: TGCAGCGTTGAAGGGATCAGCGACACCGGGGAGCTGTTTTTT. Translated, this is CSVEGISDTGELFF.